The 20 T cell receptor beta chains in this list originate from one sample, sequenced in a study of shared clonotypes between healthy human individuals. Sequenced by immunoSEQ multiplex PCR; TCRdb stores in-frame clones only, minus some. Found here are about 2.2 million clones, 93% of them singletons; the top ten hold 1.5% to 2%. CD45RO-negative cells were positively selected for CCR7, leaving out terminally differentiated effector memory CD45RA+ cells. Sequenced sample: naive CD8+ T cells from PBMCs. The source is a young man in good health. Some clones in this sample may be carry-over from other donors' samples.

In DNA form, the CDR3 reads TGTGCCAGCAGCTCCAGGGGCTCACCCCTCCACTTT. As protein: CASSSRGSPLHF. The chain employs TRBV11-2 and TRBJ1-6; weak D call: TRBD1 (6 bases). Trimming stripped 4 bases from V and 10 bases from J, with 8 bases between. This CDR3 contains 12 residues. The V gene's germline CDR1 is SGHAT and CDR2 FQNNGV. The full variable domain, completed using reference TRBV11-2 and TRBJ1-6, is EAGVAQSPRYKIIEKRQSVAFWCNPISGHATLYWYQQILGQGPKLLIQFQNNGVVDDSQLPKDRFSAERLKGVDSTLKIQPAKLEDSAVYLCASSSRGSPLHFGNGTRLTVT.

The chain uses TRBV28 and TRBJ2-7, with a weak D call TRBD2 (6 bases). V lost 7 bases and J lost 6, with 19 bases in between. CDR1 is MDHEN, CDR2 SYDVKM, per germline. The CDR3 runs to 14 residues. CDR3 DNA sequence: TGTGCCAGCACCCTGGTCGGGGGAGGAGGCGAGCAGTACTTC. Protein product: CASTLVGGGGEQYF.

The CDR3 sequence: CASSFYPEGSEQFF. CDR3 in DNA: TGTGCCAGCAGTTTTTACCCCGAGGGCAGTGAGCAGTTCTTC. The J gene is TRBJ2-1, the V gene TRBV27; TRBD2 might be the D (5 bases). Germline lookup yields CDR1 MNHEY and CDR2 SMNVEV (reference sequence). V shed 3 bases and J shed 9 bases, with 15 bases lying between them. The CDR3 sequence is 14 residues long.

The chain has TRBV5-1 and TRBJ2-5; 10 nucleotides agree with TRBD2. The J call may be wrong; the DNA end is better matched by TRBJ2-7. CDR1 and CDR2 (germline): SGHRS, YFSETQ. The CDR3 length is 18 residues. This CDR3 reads CASTSTGGWLAGVVEQYF. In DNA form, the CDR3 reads TGCGCCAGCACCTCGACGGGGGGCTGGCTAGCGGGAGTGGTCGAGCAGTACTTC.

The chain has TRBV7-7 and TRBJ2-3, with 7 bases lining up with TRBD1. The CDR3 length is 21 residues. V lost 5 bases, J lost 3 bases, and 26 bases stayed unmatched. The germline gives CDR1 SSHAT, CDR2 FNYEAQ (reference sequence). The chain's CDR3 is CASSRSVYRGALSRETDTQYF. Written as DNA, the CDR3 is TGTGCCAGCAGCCGATCCGTTTACAGGGGCGCTTTGTCCCGTGAAACAGATACGCAGTATTTT. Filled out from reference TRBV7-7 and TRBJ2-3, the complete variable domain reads GAGVSQSPRYKVTKRGQDVTLRCDPISSHATLYWYQQALGQGPEFLTYFNYEAQPDKSGLPSDRFSAERPEGSISTLTIQRTEQRDSAMYRCASSRSVYRGALSRETDTQYFGPGTRLTVL.

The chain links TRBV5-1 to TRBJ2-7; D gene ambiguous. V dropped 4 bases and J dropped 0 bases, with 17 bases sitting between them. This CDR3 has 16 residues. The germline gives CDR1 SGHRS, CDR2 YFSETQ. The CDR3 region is CASSPDIPGSSYEQYF. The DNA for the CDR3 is TGCGCCAGCAGCCCTGACATACCCGGAAGCTCCTACGAGCAGTACTTC.

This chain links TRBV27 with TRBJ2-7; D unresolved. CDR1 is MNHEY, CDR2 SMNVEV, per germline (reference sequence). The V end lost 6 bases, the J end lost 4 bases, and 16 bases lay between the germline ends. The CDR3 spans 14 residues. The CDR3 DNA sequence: TGTGCCAGCAGGACCTTAGGGATGGGATACGAGCAGTACTTC. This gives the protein CASRTLGMGYEQYF.

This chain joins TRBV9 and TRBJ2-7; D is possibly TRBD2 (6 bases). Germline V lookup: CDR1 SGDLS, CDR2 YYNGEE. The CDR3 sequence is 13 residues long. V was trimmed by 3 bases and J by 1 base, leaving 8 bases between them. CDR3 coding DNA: TGTGCCAGCAGCGATGGGACTTCCTACGAGCAGTACTTC. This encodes CASSDGTSYEQYF.

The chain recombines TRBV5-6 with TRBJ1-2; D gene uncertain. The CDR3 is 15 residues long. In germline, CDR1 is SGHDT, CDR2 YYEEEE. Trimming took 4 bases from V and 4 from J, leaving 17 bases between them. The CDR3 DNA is TGTGCCAGCAGCGACCCACAGAGTTGGGGCTATGGCTACACCTTC. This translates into CASSDPQSWGYGYTF.

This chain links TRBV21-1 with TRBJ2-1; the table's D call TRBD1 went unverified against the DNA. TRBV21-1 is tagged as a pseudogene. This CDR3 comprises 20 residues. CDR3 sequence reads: CASSKFDHLRGSPRWDEQFF. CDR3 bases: TGTGCCAGCAGCAAATTCGACCATTTAAGGGGCAGCCCGAGGTGGGATGAGCAGTTCTTC.

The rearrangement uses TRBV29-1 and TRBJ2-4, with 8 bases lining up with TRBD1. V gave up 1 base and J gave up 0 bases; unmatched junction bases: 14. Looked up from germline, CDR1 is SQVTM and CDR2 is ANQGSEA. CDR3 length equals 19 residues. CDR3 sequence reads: CSVEALLAQGEIAKNIQYF. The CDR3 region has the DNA TGCAGCGTTGAAGCCCTGCTGGCACAGGGGGAGATAGCCAAAAACATTCAGTACTTC.

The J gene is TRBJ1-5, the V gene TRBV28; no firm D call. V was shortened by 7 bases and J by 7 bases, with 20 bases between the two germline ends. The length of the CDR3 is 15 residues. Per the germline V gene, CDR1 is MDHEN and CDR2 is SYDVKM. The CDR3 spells CASIKTVGIPQPQHF. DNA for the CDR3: TGTGCCAGCATCAAAACGGTCGGGATTCCCCAGCCCCAGCATTTT.

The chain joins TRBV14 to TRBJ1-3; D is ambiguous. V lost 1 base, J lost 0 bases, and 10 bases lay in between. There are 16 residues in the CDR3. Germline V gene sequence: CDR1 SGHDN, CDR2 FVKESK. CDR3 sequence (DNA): TGTGCCAGCAGCCAAGGAAAGGCTTACTCTGGAAACACCATATATTTT. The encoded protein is CASSQGKAYSGNTIYF.

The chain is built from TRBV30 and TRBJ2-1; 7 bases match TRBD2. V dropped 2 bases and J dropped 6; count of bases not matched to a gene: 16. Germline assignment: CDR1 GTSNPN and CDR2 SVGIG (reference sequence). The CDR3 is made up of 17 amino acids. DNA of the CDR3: TGTGCCTGGAGTCTTTCCGAGGCGGGGGACGGGTTCAATGAGCAGTTCTTC. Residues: CAWSLSEAGDGFNEQFF. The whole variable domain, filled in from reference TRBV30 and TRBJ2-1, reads SQTIHQWPATLVQPVGSPLSLECTVEGTSNPNLYWYRQAAGRGLQLLFYSVGIGQISSEVPQNLSASRPQDRQFILSSKKLLLSDSGFYLCAWSLSEAGDGFNEQFFGPGTRLTVL.

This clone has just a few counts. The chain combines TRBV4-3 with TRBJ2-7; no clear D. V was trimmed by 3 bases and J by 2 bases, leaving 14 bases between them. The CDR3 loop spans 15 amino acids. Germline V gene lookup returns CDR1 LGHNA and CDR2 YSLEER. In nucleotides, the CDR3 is TGCGCCAGCAGCCAGGCCCTTCTGGGGACCTACGAGCAGTACTTC. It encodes CASSQALLGTYEQYF.

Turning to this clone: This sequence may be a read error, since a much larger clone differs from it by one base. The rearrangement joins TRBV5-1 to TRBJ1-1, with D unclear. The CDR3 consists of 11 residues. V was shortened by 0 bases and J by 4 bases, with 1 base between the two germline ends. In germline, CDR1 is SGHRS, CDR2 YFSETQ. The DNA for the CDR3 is TGCGCCAGCAGCTTGGCCACTGAAGCTTTCTTT. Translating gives CASSLATEAFF.

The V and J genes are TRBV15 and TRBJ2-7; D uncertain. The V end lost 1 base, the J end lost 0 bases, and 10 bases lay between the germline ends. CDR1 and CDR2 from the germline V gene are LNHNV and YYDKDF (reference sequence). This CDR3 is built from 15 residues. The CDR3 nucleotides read TGTGCCACCAGCAGAGCAGCAGCGATCTCCTACGAGCAGTACTTC. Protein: CATSRAAAISYEQYF.

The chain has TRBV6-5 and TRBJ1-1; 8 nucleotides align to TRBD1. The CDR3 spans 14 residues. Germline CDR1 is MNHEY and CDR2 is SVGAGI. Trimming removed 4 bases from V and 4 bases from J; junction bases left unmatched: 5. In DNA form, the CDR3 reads TGTGCCAGCAGTTTTACAGGGGGGGGCACTGAAGCTTTCTTT. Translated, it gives CASSFTGGGTEAFF.

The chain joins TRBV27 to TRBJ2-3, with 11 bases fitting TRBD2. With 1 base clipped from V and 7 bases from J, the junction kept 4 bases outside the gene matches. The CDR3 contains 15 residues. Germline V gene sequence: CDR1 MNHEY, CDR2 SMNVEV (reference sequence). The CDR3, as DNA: TGTGCCAGCAGTTTATGGCTAGCGGGAGGAAATACGCAGTATTTT. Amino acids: CASSLWLAGGNTQYF.

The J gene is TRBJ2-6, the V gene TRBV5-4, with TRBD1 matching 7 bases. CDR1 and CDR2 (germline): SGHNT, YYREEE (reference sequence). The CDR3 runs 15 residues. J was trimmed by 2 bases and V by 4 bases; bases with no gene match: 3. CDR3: CASSHRGTGANVLTF. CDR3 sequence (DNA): TGTGCCAGCAGCCACAGGGGAACTGGGGCCAACGTCCTGACTTTC.